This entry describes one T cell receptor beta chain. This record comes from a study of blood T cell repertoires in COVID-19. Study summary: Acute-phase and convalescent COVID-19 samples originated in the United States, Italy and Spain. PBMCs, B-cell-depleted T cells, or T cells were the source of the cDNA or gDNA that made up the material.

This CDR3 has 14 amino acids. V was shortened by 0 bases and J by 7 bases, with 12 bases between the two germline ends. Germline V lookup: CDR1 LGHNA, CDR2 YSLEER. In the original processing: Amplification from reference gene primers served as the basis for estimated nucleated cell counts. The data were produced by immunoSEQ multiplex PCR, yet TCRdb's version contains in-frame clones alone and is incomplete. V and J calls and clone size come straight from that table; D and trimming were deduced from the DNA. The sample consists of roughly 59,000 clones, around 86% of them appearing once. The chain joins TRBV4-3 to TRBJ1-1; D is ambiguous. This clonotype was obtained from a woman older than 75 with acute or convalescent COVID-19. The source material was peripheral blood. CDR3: CASSQERRAGEAFF. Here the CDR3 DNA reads TGCGCCAGCAGCCAAGAAAGACGGGCGGGTGAAGCTTTCTTT.